What follows describes a single TCR beta chain. The antigen is unknown. The V gene end was trimmed by 3 bases and the J gene end by 0 bases; junction bases not matched to a gene: 4. Germline CDR1 is DFQATT and CDR2 is SNEGSKA (reference sequence). The CDR3 loop spans 15 amino acids. Here immunoSEQ multiplex PCR was the method, and the copy in TCRdb shows in-frame clones only, minus some. The data hold more than 150,000 clones, with around 94% observed a single time. The data derive from a study of T cell responses to AZD1222 COVID-19 vaccine. Study at large: Second-dose recipients at about 4 or about 12 weeks were treated as one pooled group.

Overall study findings and caveats: Donors skewed white British and female; clonal diversity was possibly underestimated. Dominant CD4 TCR responses targeted spike regions 160-218 and 743-854.

The rearrangement joins TRBV20-1 to TRBJ2-2; 7 nucleotides align to TRBD2. The sample was peripheral blood, taken on day 0 of AZD1222 vaccination. This receptor was obtained from an adult in good health. CDR3 loop: CSASSGRANTGELFF. In DNA form, the CDR3 reads TGCAGTGCTAGTAGTGGGAGGGCGAACACCGGGGAGCTGTTTTTT.